The present entry profiles one T cell receptor beta chain with its context. Only in-frame clones appear in the TCRdb table, and some are missing; sequencing was by immunoSEQ multiplex PCR. Among about 82,000 clones listed, roughly 94% were seen once. This specimen comes from a study of control samples from healthy donors and cancer patients. Germline CDR1 and CDR2: LGHDT and YNNKEL (reference sequence). V was trimmed by 0 bases and J by 4 bases, leaving 11 bases between them. This CDR3 region has 15 residues. The sequence was collected from a woman between 18 and 30 years old in good health. This chain joins TRBV3-1 (or the pseudogene TRBV3-2) and TRBJ2-3; D is perhaps TRBD2 (6 bases). The sequenced sample was blood. The CDR3: CASSQDGGFPDTQYF. In DNA, the CDR3 is TGTGCCAGCAGCCAAGATGGAGGGTTCCCAGATACGCAGTATTTT.